This TCR beta chain originates from a study of CXCR3-negative and CXCR3-positive naive CD8 T cells. About this clonotype itself: What it binds is not known.

There are 11 residues in the CDR3. The germline gives CDR1 SQVTM, CDR2 ANQGSEA. General study findings and limits: After cryopreservation, expression of CXCR3 was partially reduced, and most assays were run with fresh PBMCs. The TRB CDR3s that CXCR3-positive naive cells carried were more hydrophobic than those of CXCR3-negative naive cells. Diversity ran similarly high across both naive subsets but far lower in memory CD8+ cells.

The libraries of TRB cDNA were prepared using 5' RACE with UMI labels. Using the 5' RACE reads, TCRdb records one entry per CDR3 protein without DNA. The sample table includes 5,000 to 7,000 distinct CDR3 sequences. V is TRBV29-1 and J is TRBJ2-7. The sample taken for sequencing was naive CXCR3+ CD8+ T cells from blood. Stated subset: CD45RO-CCR7+CD27+CD95- naive CD8+ T cells expressing CXCR3 (TNR3+). This clonotype was obtained from a human donor in good health. Some clones in this sample may be carry-over from other donors' samples. Here the CDR3 reads CSAIHIYEQYF.